The 7 T cell receptor beta chains below all came from one sample that was sequenced in a study of vaccination and CD4 T cells after COVID-19 (dated 2022 in TCRdb). Receptor libraries were prepared by PCR. TCRdb names Illumina iSeq 100 as the instrument used. DNA from cultured CD4+ T cells was subjected to TCR sequencing with the Oncomine TCR Beta short-read assay at the Johns Hopkins FTIC core. TCRdb passed the public sequencing reads through fastp at Q25 and MiXCR, retaining productive beta sequences. Identical CDR3 protein sequences are pooled into one entry, listed with their most common genes and DNA. The sample includes 17,000 or so distinct CDR3 sequences, with less than 50% observed a single time. Around 8% of the sample lies in the top ten. The treatment or condition label on this specimen signifies: roughly ten-day PBMC culture with coronavirus spike peptide pools or control peptides (ViraFEST assay).

The antigens for these receptors are not known. Sequenced input: CD4+ T cells from blood, cultured in vitro. The receptors derive from a human donor who had recovered from COVID-19.

The chain combines TRBV5-1 with TRBJ2-2, with unresolved D. The germline V and J ends were trimmed by 4 bases and 3 bases, with 7 bases remaining between them. The germline V gene encodes CDR1 SGHRS and CDR2 YFSETQ. CDR3 length equals 13 residues. This CDR3 reads CASSLWDTGELFF. The CDR3 DNA follows: TGCGCCAGCAGCCTTTGGGACACCGGGGAGCTGTTTTTT.

Note on this clonotype: The conserved phenylalanine or tryptophan normally closing the CDR3 is absent here, so this likely arose from a read error. This CDR3 reads CAWSAKSGTGPYGYTI. In DNA, the CDR3 is TGTGCCTGGAGTGCAAAATCCGGGACAGGCCCCTATGGCTACACCATC. The chain uses TRBV30 and TRBJ1-2; 8 nucleotides align to TRBD1. Germline V gene data show CDR1 as GTSNPN and CDR2 as SVGIG (reference sequence). This CDR3 spans 16 amino acids. V gave up 1 base and J gave up 4 bases; unmatched junction bases: 11.

This clonotype turned up a few times. The genes are TRBV7-2 and TRBJ1-4, with unresolved D. Germline lookup yields CDR1 SGHTA and CDR2 FQGNSA. This CDR3 spans 16 amino acids. V was pared by 3 bases and J by 0 bases, with 11 bases between. In DNA form, the CDR3 reads TGTGCCAGCAGCTTTGCAGCCTTTTCAACTAATGAAAAACTGTTTTTT. This codes for CASSFAAFSTNEKLFF.

The chain is built from TRBV27 and TRBJ2-7; D gene uncertain. V shed 5 bases and J shed 3 bases, with 17 bases lying between them. CDR1 and CDR2 (germline): MNHEY, SMNVEV (reference sequence). This CDR3 is built from 15 residues. The CDR3 coding sequence is TGTGCCAGCAGTCTCCCAGGACGGTTTGGCTACGAGCAGTACTTC. Amino acids: CASSLPGRFGYEQYF.

V is TRBV5-1 and J is TRBJ2-7; TRBD1 matches at 8 bases. CDR3 length equals 14 residues. V lost 0 bases and J lost 3; bases outside the gene matches: 2. Germline V gene sequence: CDR1 SGHRS, CDR2 YFSETQ. The CDR3 DNA follows: TGCGCCAGCAGCTTGGACAGGGGGGACTACGAGCAGTACTTC. Amino acid sequence: CASSLDRGDYEQYF.

The chain has TRBV12-3 or TRBV12-4 and TRBJ1-1; 7 bases match TRBD1. The V segment lost 5 bases and the J segment 1 base; nucleotides outside the gene matches: 4. This CDR3 contains 14 residues. CDR3 region: CASSPRQGNTEAFF. The DNA of the CDR3 is TGTGCCAGCAGTCCTCGACAGGGGAACACTGAAGCTTTCTTT.

The V and J genes are TRBV20-1 and TRBJ2-3, with D possibly TRBD2 on 5 matching bases. Trimming left V 2 bases short and J 1 base short, with 16 bases between. Germline values: CDR1 DFQATT, CDR2 SNEGSKA (reference sequence). The CDR3 length is 16 residues. This CDR3 reads CSARTPFGEGTDTQYF. Here the CDR3 DNA reads TGCAGTGCTAGAACTCCTTTCGGGGAAGGCACAGATACGCAGTATTTT.